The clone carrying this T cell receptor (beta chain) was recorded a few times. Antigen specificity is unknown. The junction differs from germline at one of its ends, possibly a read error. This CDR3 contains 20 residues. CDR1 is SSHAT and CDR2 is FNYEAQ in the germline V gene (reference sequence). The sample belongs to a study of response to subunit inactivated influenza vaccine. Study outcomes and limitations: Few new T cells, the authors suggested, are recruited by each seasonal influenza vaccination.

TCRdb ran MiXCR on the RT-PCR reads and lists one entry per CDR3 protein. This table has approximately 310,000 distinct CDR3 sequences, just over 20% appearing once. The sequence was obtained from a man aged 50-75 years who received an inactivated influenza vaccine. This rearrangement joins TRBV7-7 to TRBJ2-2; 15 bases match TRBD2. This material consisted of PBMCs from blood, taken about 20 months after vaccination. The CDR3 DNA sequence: TGTGCTAGCAGCCCTATATCCCCGGGACTAGCGGGGGGTTCCACCGGGGAGCTGTTTTTT. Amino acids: CASSPISPGLAGGSTGELFF. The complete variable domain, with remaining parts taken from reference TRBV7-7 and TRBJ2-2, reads GAGVSQSPRYKVTKRGQDVTLRCDPISSHATLYWYQQALGQGPEFLTYFNYEAQPDKSGLPSDRFSAERPEGSISTLTIQRTEQRDSAMYRCASSPISPGLAGGSTGELFFGEGSRLTVL.